Listed here are 3 T cell receptor beta chains from one sample, sequenced in a study of shared clonotypes between healthy human individuals. Profiled with immunoSEQ multiplex PCR; TCRdb holds only in-frame clones, not every one. Of fewer than 1.6 million clones listed, about 98.5% are singletons. The material sequenced was naive CD4+ T cells sorted from blood. Subset in this sample: CD45RA+ positively selected. Every receptor here comes from a man aged 30-40 years in good health.

This sequence joins TRBV6-1 and TRBJ1-3; D unresolved. The CDR3 contains 15 residues. Germline V lookup: CDR1 MNHNS, CDR2 SASEGT. V lost 7 bases, J lost 2 bases, and 15 bases lay in between. CDR3 in DNA: TGTGCCAGCAAGGCGTCCCACCCCACTGGAAACACCATATATTTT. Translating gives CASKASHPTGNTIYF.

The chain employs TRBV11-2 and TRBJ2-3, with TRBD1 matching over 8 bases. V shed 1 base and J 2 bases; nucleotides not matched to a gene: 14. The CDR3 runs to 19 residues. Germline V CDR1 and CDR2: SGHAT, FQNNGV. CDR3 residues: CASSLGAVWTGRITDTQYF. Here the CDR3 DNA reads TGTGCCAGCAGCTTAGGGGCCGTGTGGACAGGGAGAATCACAGATACGCAGTATTTT.

This sequence joins TRBV6-6 and TRBJ2-1; D is uncertain. V was clipped by 5 bases and J by 7 bases, with 6 bases between them. Germline CDR1 reads MNHNY; CDR2 reads SVGAGI (reference sequence). This CDR3 contains 11 residues. CDR3 loop: CASSLPNEQFF. Written as DNA, the CDR3 is TGTGCCAGCAGTCTACCTAATGAGCAGTTCTTC.